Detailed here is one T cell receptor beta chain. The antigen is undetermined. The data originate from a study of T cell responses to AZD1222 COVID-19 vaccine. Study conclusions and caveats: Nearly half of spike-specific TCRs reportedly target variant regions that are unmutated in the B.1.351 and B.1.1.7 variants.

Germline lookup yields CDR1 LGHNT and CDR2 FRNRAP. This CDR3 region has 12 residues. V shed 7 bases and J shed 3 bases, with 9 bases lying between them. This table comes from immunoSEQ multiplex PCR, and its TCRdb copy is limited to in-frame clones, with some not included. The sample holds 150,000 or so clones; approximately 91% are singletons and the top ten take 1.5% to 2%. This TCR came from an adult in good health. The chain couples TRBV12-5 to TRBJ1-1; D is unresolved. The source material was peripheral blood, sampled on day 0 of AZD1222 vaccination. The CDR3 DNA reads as TGTGCTAGTGCGTCCGGGGACACTGAAGCTTTCTTT. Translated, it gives CASASGDTEAFF.